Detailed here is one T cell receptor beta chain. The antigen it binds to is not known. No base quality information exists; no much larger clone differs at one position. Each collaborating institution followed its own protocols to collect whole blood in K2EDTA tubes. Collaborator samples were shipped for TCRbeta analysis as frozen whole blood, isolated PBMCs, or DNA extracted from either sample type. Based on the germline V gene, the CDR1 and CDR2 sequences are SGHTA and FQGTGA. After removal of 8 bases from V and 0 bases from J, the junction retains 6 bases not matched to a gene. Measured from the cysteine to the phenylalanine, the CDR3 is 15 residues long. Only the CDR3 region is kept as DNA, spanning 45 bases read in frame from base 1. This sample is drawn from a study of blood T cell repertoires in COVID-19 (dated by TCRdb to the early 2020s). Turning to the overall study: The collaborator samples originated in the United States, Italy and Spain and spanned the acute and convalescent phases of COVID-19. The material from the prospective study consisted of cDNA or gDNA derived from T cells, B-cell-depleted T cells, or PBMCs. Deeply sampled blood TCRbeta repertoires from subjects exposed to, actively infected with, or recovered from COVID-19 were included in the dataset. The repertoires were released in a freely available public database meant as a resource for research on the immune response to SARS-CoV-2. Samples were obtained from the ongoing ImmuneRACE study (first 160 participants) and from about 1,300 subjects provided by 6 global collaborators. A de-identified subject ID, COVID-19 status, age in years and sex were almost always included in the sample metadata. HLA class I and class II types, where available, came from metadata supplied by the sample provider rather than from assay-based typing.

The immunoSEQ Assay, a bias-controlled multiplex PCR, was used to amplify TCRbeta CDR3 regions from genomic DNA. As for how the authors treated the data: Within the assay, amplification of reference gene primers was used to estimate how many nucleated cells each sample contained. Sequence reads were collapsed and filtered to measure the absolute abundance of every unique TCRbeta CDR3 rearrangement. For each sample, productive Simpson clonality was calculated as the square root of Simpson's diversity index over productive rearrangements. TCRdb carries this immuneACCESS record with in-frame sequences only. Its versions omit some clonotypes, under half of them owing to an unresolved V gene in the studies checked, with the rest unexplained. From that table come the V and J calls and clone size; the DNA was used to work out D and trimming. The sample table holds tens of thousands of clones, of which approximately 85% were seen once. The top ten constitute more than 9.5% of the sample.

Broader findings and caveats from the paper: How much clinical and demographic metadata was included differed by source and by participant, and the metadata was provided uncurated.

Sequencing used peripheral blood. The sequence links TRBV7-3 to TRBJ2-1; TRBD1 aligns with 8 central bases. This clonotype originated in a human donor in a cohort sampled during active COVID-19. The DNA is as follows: TGTGCCAGCGCAGGGGGCCCGAGCTCCTACAATGAGCAGTTCTTC. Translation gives CASAGGPSSYNEQFF.